The rows below give T cell receptor beta chains drawn from one sample of a study of blood T cell repertoires in COVID-19. TCRdb keeps only in-frame clones here, not all; method: immunoSEQ multiplex PCR. The repertoire holds tens of thousands of clones, with about 89% as singletons. The sequenced material came from peripheral blood. These receptors all come from a man between 60 and 75 years old with active or convalescent COVID-19. Both conserved end residues are part of each CDR3. D genes are given only for firm matches. The size of a clone is reported for some rows only, either as once, few or many, or as a class for expanded clones.

>TRBD1|TRBJ2-4|TRBV7-2|-
CASSGRTGGSRLGIQYF
TGTGCCAGCAGCGGCCGAACAGGGGGCAGTAGGTTAGGCATTCAGTACTTC
>TRBD1|TRBJ1-4|TRBV18|-
CASSPTRTGEDITNEKLFF
TGTGCCAGCTCACCAACCAGGACAGGGGAAGATATAACTAATGAAAAACTGTTTTTT
>TRBD2|TRBJ2-5|TRBV7-2|-
CASSRTSGGYQETQYF
TGTGCCAGCAGCAGGACTAGCGGGGGGTACCAAGAGACCCAGTACTTC
>-|TRBJ2-1|TRBV4-1|once
CASSQVALAGNEQFF
TGCGCCAGCAGCCAAGTTGCCCTAGCTGGCAATGAGCAGTTCTTC
>-|TRBJ2-7|TRBV7-3|few
CASSITGAGEQYF
TGTGCCAGCAGCATCACAGGGGCGGGGGAGCAGTACTTC
>-|TRBJ1-4|TRBV2|-
CASSEEGGKLFF
TGTGCCAGCAGTGAGGAGGGCGGAAAACTGTTTTTT
>-|TRBJ1-6|TRBV24-1|-
CATSDLGRGPKNSPLHF
TGTGCCACCAGTGATTTGGGCAGGGGTCCTAAGAATTCACCCCTCCACTTT
>TRBD1|TRBJ1-4|TRBV2|-
CASSEAGGDRGKLFF
TGTGCCAGCAGTGAAGCAGGGGGGGACAGGGGAAAACTGTTTTTT
>-|TRBJ1-1|TRBV7-2|few
CASSQWGHAMNTEAFF
TGTGCCAGCAGCCAGTGGGGCCACGCTATGAACACTGAAGCTTTCTTT
>-|TRBJ2-2|TRBV5-1|-
CASRQTSAGELFF
TGCGCCAGCAGACAGACTAGTGCCGGGGAGCTGTTTTTT
>-|TRBJ1-4|TRBV5-1|-
CASSPGLSPVGEKLFF
TGCGCCAGCAGCCCGGGACTCTCTCCCGTCGGTGAAAAACTGTTTTTT
>TRBD1|TRBJ1-1|TRBV2|-
CASSKQGGTGNTEAFF
TGTGCCAGCAGTAAACAAGGGGGGACAGGGAACACTGAAGCTTTCTTT
>-|TRBJ1-2|TRBV10-3|-
CAISVSSDYGYTF
TGTGCCATCAGTGTCAGTTCTGACTATGGCTACACCTTC
>-|TRBJ1-2|TRBV6-5|once
CAISMNYGYTF
TGTGCCATCTCTATGAACTATGGCTACACCTTC
>TRBD1|TRBJ2-1|TRBV3-1/TRBV3-2|-
CASRHGQGFMFF
TGTGCCAGCAGGCACGGACAGGGGTTTATGTTCTTC
>-|TRBJ1-5|TRBV3-1/TRBV3-2|-
CASSQDIRATQPQHF
TGTGCCAGCAGCCAAGATATCAGGGCAACTCAGCCCCAGCATTTT
>-|TRBJ1-4|TRBV7-2|-
CASSPNSGAGNEKLFF
TGTGCCAGCAGCCCCAACTCTGGGGCCGGGAATGAAAAACTGTTTTTT
>-|TRBJ1-4|TRBV5-1|-
CASSTEEVNEKLFF
TGCGCCAGCAGCACAGAAGAAGTCAATGAAAAACTGTTTTTT
>TRBD2|TRBJ2-3|TRBV5-5|-
CASRVLAGGGGDTQYF
TGTGCCAGCAGAGTCCTAGCGGGGGGCGGAGGAGATACGCAGTATTTT
>-|TRBJ2-4|TRBV5-6|-
CASSKGGGTAKNIQYF
TGTGCCAGCAGCAAGGGGGGGGGCACAGCCAAAAACATTCAGTACTTC
>-|TRBJ1-5|TRBV7-8|few
CASSPTPGSHQPQHF
TGTGCCAGCAGCCCCACTCCAGGGTCTCATCAGCCCCAGCATTTT
>-|TRBJ2-3|TRBV29-1|-
CSVGTTGSTDTQYF
TGCAGCGTTGGAACAACAGGGAGCACAGATACGCAGTATTTT